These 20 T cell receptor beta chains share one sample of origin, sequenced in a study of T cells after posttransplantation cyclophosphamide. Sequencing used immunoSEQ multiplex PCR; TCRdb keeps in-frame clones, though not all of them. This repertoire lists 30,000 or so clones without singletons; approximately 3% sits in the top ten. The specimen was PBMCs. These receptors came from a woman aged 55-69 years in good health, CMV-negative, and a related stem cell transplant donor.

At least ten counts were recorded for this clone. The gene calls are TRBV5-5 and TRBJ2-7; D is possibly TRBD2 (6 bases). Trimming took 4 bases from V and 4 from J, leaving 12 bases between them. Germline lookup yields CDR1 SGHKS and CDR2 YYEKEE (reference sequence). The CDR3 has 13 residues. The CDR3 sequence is CASSPSGPYEQYF. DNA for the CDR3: TGTGCCAGCAGCCCCAGCGGGCCTTACGAGCAGTACTTC.

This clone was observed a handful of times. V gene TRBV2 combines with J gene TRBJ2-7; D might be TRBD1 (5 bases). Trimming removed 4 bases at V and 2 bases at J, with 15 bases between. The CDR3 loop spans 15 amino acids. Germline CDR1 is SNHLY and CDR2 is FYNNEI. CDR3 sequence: CASSGGPADTYEQYF. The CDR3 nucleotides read TGTGCCAGCAGTGGGGGCCCAGCCGATACCTACGAGCAGTACTTC.

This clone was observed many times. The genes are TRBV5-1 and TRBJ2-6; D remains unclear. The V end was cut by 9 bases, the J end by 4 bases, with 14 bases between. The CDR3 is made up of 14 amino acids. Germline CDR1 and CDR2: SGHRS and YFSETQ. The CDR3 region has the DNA TGCGCCACCTCCACTGGTTCCGGGGCCAACGTCCTGACTTTC. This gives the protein CATSTGSGANVLTF.

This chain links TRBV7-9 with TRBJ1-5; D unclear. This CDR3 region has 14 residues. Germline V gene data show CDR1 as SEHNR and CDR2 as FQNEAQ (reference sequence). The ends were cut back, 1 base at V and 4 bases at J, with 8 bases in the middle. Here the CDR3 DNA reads TGTGCCAGCAGCTTAGACACCCAAAATCAGCCCCAGCATTTT. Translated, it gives CASSLDTQNQPQHF.

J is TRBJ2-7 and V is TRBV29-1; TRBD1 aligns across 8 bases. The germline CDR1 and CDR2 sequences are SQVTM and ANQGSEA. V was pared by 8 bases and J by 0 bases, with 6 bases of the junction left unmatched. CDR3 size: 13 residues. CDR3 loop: CSPGQGCSYEQYF. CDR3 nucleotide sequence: TGCAGCCCAGGACAGGGCTGCTCCTACGAGCAGTACTTC.

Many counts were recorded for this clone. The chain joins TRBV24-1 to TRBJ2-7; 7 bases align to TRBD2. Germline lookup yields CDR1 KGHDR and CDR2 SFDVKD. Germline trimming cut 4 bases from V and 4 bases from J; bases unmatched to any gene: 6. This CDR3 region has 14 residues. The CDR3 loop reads CATSESSGKYEQYF. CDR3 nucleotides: TGTGCCACCAGTGAGTCTAGCGGAAAATACGAGCAGTACTTC.

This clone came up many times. As DNA, the CDR3 is TGTGCCAGCTCAACCGGGAAGGGGGGGAGCAATCAGCCCCAGCATTTT. Protein: CASSTGKGGSNQPQHF. V usage is TRBV18 and J usage is TRBJ1-5; a possible D gene is TRBD1 (6 bases). Germline V gene data show CDR1 as KGHSH and CDR2 as LQKENI. The length of the CDR3 is 16 residues. V was pared by 5 bases and J by 1 base, with 15 bases between.

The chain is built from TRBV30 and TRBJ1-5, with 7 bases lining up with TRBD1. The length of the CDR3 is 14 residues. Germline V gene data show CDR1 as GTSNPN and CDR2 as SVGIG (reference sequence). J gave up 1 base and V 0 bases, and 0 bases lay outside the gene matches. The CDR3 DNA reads TGTGCCTGGAGTGTAGGGGGCAGCAATCAGCCCCAGCATTTT. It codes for CAWSVGGSNQPQHF.

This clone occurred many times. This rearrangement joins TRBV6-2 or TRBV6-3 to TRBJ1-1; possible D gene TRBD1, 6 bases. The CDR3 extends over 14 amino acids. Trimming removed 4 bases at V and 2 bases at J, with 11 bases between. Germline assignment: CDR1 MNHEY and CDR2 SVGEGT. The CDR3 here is CASSWLGGNTEAFF. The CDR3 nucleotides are TGTGCCAGCAGTTGGTTAGGGGGTAACACTGAAGCTTTCTTT.

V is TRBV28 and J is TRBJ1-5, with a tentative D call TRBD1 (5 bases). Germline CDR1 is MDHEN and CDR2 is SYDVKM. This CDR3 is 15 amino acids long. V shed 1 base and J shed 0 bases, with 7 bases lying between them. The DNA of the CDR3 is TGTGCCAGCAGTTTATTGACAGCTAGCAATCAGCCCCAGCATTTT. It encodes CASSLLTASNQPQHF.

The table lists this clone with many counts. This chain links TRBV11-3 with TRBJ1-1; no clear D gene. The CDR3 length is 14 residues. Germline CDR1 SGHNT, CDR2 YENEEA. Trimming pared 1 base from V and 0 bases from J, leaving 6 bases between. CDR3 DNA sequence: TGTGCCAGCAGCTTAGGCAGCGTGAACACTGAAGCTTTCTTT. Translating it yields CASSLGSVNTEAFF.

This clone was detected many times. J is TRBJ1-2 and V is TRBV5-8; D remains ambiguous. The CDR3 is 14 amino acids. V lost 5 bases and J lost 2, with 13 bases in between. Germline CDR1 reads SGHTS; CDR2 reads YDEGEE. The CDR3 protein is CASSFIQVNYGYTF. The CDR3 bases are TGTGCCAGCAGTTTTATTCAGGTGAACTATGGCTACACCTTC.

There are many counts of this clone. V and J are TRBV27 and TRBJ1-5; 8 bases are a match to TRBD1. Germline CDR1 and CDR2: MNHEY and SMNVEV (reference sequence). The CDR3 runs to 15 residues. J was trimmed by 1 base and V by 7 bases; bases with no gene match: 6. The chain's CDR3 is CASKVGQESNQPQHF. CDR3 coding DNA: TGTGCCAGCAAAGTGGGACAGGAGAGCAATCAGCCCCAGCATTTT.

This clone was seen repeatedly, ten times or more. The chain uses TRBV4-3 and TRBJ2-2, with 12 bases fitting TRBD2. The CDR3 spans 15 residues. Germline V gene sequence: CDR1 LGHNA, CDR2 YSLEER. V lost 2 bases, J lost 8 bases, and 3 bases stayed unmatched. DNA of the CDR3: TGCGCCAGCAGCCAATCTAGCGGGGGGGCTGGGGAGCTGTTTTTT. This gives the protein CASSQSSGGAGELFF.

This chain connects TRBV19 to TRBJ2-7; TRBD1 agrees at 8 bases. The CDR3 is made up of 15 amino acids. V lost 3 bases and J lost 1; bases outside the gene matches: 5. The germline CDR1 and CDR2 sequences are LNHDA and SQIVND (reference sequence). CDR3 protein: CASSIEDRASYEQYF. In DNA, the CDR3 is TGTGCCAGTAGTATCGAGGACAGGGCGTCCTACGAGCAGTACTTC.

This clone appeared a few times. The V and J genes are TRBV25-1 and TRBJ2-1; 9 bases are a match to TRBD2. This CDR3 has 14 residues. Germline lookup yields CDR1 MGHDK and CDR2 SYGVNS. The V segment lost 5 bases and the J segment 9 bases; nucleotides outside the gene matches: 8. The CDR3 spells CASSNAGGRGEQFF. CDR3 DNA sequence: TGTGCCAGCAGTAACGCGGGGGGGCGTGGTGAGCAGTTCTTC. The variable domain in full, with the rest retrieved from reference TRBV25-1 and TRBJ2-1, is EADIYQTPRYLVIGTGKKITLECSQTMGHDKMYWYQQDPGMELHLIHYSYGVNSTEKGDLSSESTVSRIRTEHFPLTLESARPSHTSQYLCASSNAGGRGEQFFGPGTRLTVL.

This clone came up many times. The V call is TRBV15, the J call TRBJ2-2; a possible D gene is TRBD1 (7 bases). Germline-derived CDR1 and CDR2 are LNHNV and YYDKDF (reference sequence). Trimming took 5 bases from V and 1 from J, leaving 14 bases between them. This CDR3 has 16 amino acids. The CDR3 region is CATSGGGQRNTGELFF. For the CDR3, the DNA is TGTGCCACCAGCGGAGGGGGACAGCGGAACACCGGGGAGCTGTTTTTT.

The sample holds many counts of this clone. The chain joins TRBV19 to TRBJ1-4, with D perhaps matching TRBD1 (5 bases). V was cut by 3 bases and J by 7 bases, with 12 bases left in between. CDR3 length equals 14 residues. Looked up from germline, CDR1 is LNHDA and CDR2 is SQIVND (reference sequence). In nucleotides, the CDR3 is TGTGCCAGTAGTATGGGCAGGGTATCTGAAAAACTGTTTTTT. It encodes CASSMGRVSEKLFF.

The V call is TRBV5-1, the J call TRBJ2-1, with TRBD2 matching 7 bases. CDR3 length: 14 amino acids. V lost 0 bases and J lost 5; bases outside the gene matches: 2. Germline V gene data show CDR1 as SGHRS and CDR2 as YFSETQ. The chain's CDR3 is CASSLDGGNNEQFF. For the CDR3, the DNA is TGCGCCAGCAGCTTGGACGGGGGGAACAATGAGCAGTTCTTC.

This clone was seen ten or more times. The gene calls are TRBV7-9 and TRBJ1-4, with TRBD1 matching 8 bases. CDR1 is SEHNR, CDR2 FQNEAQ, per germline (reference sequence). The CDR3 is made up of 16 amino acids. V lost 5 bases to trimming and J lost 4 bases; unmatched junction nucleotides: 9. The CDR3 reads CASSISGGGSNEKLFF. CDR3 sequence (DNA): TGTGCCAGCAGCATCTCAGGGGGCGGGAGTAATGAAAAACTGTTTTTT.